The TCR beta chain under discussion was sequenced for a study of T-cell reconstitution after alpha-beta-depleted transplantation in children. Study-level points and caveats: Recipient T cells and thymic progenitors that survived were the source of the high TCRbeta diversity seen at day 60 in some patients. There were reportedly several hundred expanded graft clones from which alpha-beta T cells came about two months after transplant. At one year after transplant, newly produced T cells mostly accounted for T-cell counts and diversity.

Details on this clonotype: Its specificity is not known.

In germline, CDR1 is DFQATT, CDR2 SNEGSKA (reference sequence). The V gene lost 0 bases and the J gene lost 2 bases, with 13 bases spanning the gap. The CDR3 is 15 residues long. Molecular barcoding with unique molecular identifiers was used for the TCRbeta library. TCRdb re-called the PCR reads through MiXCR, storing one row per CDR3 protein. The table has 450,000 to 550,000 distinct CDR3 sequences, about an eighth seen once; the top ten hold 14%. The chain carries TRBV20-1 and TRBJ2-5, with unresolved D. This sequence was found in a female patient between 2 and 10 years old who had a stem cell transplant for aplastic anemia, so the T cells may come from the graft donor. The sample here was PBMCs, mostly from graft donor cells, taken 180 days after TCRalphabeta/CD19-depleted stem cell transplant. The CDR3 here is CSARDSRTGQETQYF. In nucleotides, the CDR3 is TGCAGTGCTAGAGATTCCCGGACCGGGCAAGAGACCCAGTACTTC.